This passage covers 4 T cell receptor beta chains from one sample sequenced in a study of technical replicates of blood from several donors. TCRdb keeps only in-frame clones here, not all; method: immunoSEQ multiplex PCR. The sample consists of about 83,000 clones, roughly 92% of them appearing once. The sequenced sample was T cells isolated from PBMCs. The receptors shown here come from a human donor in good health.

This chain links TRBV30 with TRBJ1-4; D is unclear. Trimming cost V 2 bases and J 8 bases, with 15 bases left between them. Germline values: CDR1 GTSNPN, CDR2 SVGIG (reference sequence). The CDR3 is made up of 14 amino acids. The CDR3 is CAWSKESEGEKLFF. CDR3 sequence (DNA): TGTGCCTGGAGTAAGGAGTCAGAGGGCGAAAAACTGTTTTTT.

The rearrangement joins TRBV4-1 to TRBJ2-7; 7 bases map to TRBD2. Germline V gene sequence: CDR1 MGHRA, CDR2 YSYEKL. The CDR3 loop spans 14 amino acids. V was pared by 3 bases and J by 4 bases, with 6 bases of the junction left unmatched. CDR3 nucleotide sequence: TGCGCCAGCAGCCAGCAGCGGGATTCGTACGAGCAGTACTTC. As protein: CASSQQRDSYEQYF.

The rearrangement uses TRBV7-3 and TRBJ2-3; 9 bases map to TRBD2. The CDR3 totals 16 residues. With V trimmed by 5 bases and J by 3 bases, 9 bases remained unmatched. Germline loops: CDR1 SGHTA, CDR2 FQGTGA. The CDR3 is CASSLVGGGVTDTQYF. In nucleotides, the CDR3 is TGTGCCAGCAGCCTTGTCGGCGGGGGGGTAACAGATACGCAGTATTTT.

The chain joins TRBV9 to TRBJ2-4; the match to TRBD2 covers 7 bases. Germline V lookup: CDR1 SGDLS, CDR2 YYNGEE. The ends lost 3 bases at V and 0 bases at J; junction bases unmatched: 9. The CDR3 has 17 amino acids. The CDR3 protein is CASSGGGGSLAKNIQYF. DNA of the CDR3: TGTGCCAGCAGCGGGGGGGGAGGGAGCCTAGCCAAAAACATTCAGTACTTC.